These 25 T cell receptor beta chains were sequenced from one sample in a study of response to subunit inactivated influenza vaccine. TCRdb re-called the RT-PCR reads through MiXCR, storing one row per CDR3 protein. This table holds hundreds of thousands of distinct CDR3 sequences, about 25% found once. Source: CD4+ T cells sorted from PBMCs, taken more than 4 days after vaccination. These TCRs come from a man aged 50 to 60 who received an inactivated influenza vaccine.

In its sample, this clonotype was seen many times. CDR3 in DNA: TGTGCCAGCACCCCGTACCGGGGGACTAGCACAGATACGCAGTATTTT. Residues: CASTPYRGTSTDTQYF. The chain recombines TRBV6-5 with TRBJ2-3; a weak D match, TRBD2 (6 bases). The CDR3 sequence is 16 residues long. V was shortened by 7 bases and J by 0 bases, with 17 bases between the two germline ends. CDR1 and CDR2 from the germline V gene are MNHEY and SVGAGI.

V usage is TRBV28 and J usage is TRBJ2-7; TRBD1 is a possible D gene (5 bases). The ends were cut back, 8 bases at V and 2 bases at J, with 10 bases in the middle. Germline V lookup: CDR1 MDHEN, CDR2 SYDVKM. CDR3 length: 12 amino acids. Here the CDR3 reads CASGDSTYEQYF. Here the CDR3 DNA reads TGTGCCAGCGGTGACAGTACCTACGAGCAGTACTTC.

This chain connects TRBV5-1 to TRBJ2-1; 7 positions match TRBD1. J gave up 0 bases and V 3 bases, and 6 bases lay outside the gene matches. CDR1 is SGHRS, CDR2 YFSETQ, per germline. This CDR3 has 16 amino acids. CDR3 sequence (DNA): TGCGCCAGCAGCTCAACCGGACAGGTCTCCTACAATGAGCAGTTCTTC. Its translation: CASSSTGQVSYNEQFF.

This chain uses TRBV12-3 or TRBV12-4 with TRBJ2-2; the D gene could be TRBD1 or TRBD2 (5 bases each). Trimming cost V 6 bases and J 4 bases, with 9 bases left between them. The CDR3 is 13 residues long. For the CDR3, the DNA is TGTGCCAGCAGGGGGGTGGCCACCGGGGAGCTGTTTTTT. Its protein product is CASRGVATGELFF.

This clonotype has a single count. CDR3 in amino acids: CASSTLGGVYYNEQFF. In nucleotides, the CDR3 is TGTGCCAGCAGCACCCTGGGGGGGGTCTACTACAATGAGCAGTTCTTC. The genes are TRBV11-2 and TRBJ2-1; 7 bases line up with TRBD2. CDR3 length equals 16 residues. Germline V gene data show CDR1 as SGHAT and CDR2 as FQNNGV. After removal of 5 bases from V and 3 bases from J, the junction contained 10 bases not matched to a gene.

The sample holds many counts of this clonotype. The chain carries TRBV9 and TRBJ2-5; 8 nucleotides align to TRBD2. CDR1 is SGDLS and CDR2 is YYNGEE in the germline V gene. The CDR3 totals 16 residues. Trimming removed 0 bases from V and 3 bases from J; junction bases left unmatched: 7. The CDR3 spells CASSVATGLGEETQYF. In DNA, the CDR3 is TGTGCCAGCAGCGTAGCTACGGGACTAGGGGAAGAGACCCAGTACTTC. Using reference TRBV9 and TRBJ2-5 for the parts outside the CDR3, the full variable domain is DSGVTQTPKHLITATGQRVTLRCSPRSGDLSVYWYQQSLDQGLQFLIQYYNGEERAKGNILERFSAQQFPDLHSELNLSSLELGDSALYFCASSVATGLGEETQYFGPGTRLLVL.

This chain uses TRBV2 with TRBJ1-2, with D maybe TRBD1 (6 bases). Germline V lookup: CDR1 SNHLY, CDR2 FYNNEI. Trimming took off 6 bases at V and 4 bases at J, with 12 bases between the two ends. The CDR3 is 13 residues long. For the CDR3, the DNA is TGTGCCAGCAGCCTAGGGGGGATCTATGGCTACACCTTC. It translates to CASSLGGIYGYTF.

This clonotype showed up just a few times. The chain employs TRBV20-1 and TRBJ2-1; 8 bases fit TRBD1. Germline V gene data show CDR1 as DFQATT and CDR2 as SNEGSKA (reference sequence). V gave up 3 bases and J gave up 10 bases; unmatched junction bases: 5. The CDR3 spans 12 residues. The CDR3 loop reads CSARQGAREQFF. The CDR3 DNA reads as TGCAGTGCTAGGCAGGGGGCGCGCGAGCAGTTCTTC.

The rearrangement joins TRBV10-3 to TRBJ2-5; 7 bases line up with TRBD2. Germline trimming cut 0 bases from V and 2 bases from J; bases unmatched to any gene: 3. CDR1 is ENHRY, CDR2 SYGVKD, per germline. The CDR3 totals 15 residues. CDR3 protein: CAISESSGIQETQYF. DNA of the CDR3: TGTGCCATCAGTGAGTCGAGCGGGATTCAAGAGACCCAGTACTTC.

This clonotype was picked up many times. This chain uses TRBV10-3 with TRBJ2-7; D not resolved. Germline V gene lookup returns CDR1 ENHRY and CDR2 SYGVKD. The CDR3 has 14 residues. The V and J ends lost 0 bases and 4 bases respectively, with 10 bases between them. The CDR3 nucleotides are TGTGCCATCAGTGAGTCGCTTAGGAGATACGAGCAGTACTTC. Encoded protein: CAISESLRRYEQYF.

The CDR3 loop reads CASSKGTGGVNQPQHF. The CDR3 coding sequence is TGCGCCAGCAGCAAAGGGACAGGGGGGGTCAATCAGCCCCAGCATTTT. The V gene is TRBV5-1, the J gene TRBJ1-5, with 11 bases that match TRBD1. J was trimmed by 3 bases and V by 4 bases; bases with no gene match: 6. In germline, CDR1 is SGHRS, CDR2 YFSETQ. The CDR3 totals 16 residues.

The chain carries TRBV4-1 and TRBJ2-3, with D possibly matching TRBD1 (5 bases). V dropped 1 base and J dropped 9 bases, with 11 bases sitting between them. Germline CDR1 is MGHRA and CDR2 is YSYEKL. The CDR3 has 13 amino acids. CDR3 protein: CASSQVLGATQYF. Written as DNA, the CDR3 is TGCGCCAGCAGCCAAGTGCTTGGGGCCACGCAGTATTTT.

This clonotype was seen many times. The chain couples TRBV7-8 to TRBJ2-3; 11 bases agree with TRBD2. The CDR3 is made up of 16 amino acids. Looked up from germline, CDR1 is SGHVS and CDR2 is FQNEAQ. V trimming: 2 bases; J trimming: 1 base; junction bases outside the gene matches: 2. The CDR3 loop reads CASSLLAGGRTDTQYF. CDR3 nucleotides: TGTGCCAGCAGCTTACTAGCGGGGGGTCGCACAGATACGCAGTATTTT.

The chain joins TRBV10-3 to TRBJ2-3, with a weak D call TRBD2 (6 bases). V lost 8 bases and J 1 base, leaving 13 bases between the germline ends. The CDR3 totals 14 residues. Germline CDR1 is ENHRY and CDR2 is SYGVKD. For the CDR3, the DNA is TGTGCCATCCGCCTGGGGGAGGGCACAGATACGCAGTATTTT. Its protein product is CAIRLGEGTDTQYF.

V gene TRBV20-1 combines with J gene TRBJ2-3; D is uncertain. V was clipped by 3 bases and J by 0 bases, with 10 bases between them. The germline V gene has CDR1 DFQATT and CDR2 SNEGSKA (reference sequence). The CDR3 has 14 amino acids. CDR3 amino acids: CSARARVSTDTQYF. CDR3 DNA sequence: TGCAGTGCTAGGGCACGCGTTAGCACAGATACGCAGTATTTT.

V is TRBV28 and J is TRBJ1-2; D gene uncertain. The germline gives CDR1 MDHEN, CDR2 SYDVKM. This CDR3 contains 16 residues. V was pared by 6 bases and J by 6 bases, with 23 bases between. The CDR3 loop reads CASSQTSIRTGNGYTF. The CDR3 DNA follows: TGTGCCAGCAGCCAAACCTCTATACGGACGGGGAATGGCTACACCTTC.

This CDR3 reads CASSFGPVVDTQYF. In DNA, the CDR3 is TGTGCCAGCAGTTTCGGGCCCGTGGTTGATACGCAGTATTTT. V and J are TRBV12-3 or TRBV12-4 and TRBJ2-3; D gene uncertain. The V gene lost 3 bases and the J gene lost 6 bases, with 13 bases spanning the gap. The CDR3 length is 14 residues.

The chain carries TRBV27 and TRBJ2-7; the match to TRBD2 covers 10 bases. Germline lookup yields CDR1 MNHEY and CDR2 SMNVEV (reference sequence). The CDR3 spans 17 residues. V lost 5 bases to trimming and J lost 3 bases; unmatched junction nucleotides: 13. CDR3 DNA: TGTGCCAGCAGTCGCAGTTTTAGAACTAGCGGGAACTACGAGCAGTACTTC. This gives the protein CASSRSFRTSGNYEQYF.

This clonotype was observed a handful of times. The chain uses TRBV7-8 and TRBJ2-3, with D maybe TRBD1 (6 bases). CDR1 is SGHVS and CDR2 is FQNEAQ in the germline V gene. The CDR3 length is 16 residues. Trimming shortened V by 7 bases and J by 6 bases, and 23 bases separated the two germline ends. Here the CDR3 reads CASTRGGRNTQDTQYF. In DNA form, the CDR3 reads TGTGCCAGCACCCGAGGGGGTAGAAACACACAGGATACGCAGTATTTT.

This clonotype occurred a few times. V is TRBV24-1 and J is TRBJ2-1; TRBD2 matches at 7 bases. Losses at the gene ends were 0 bases for V and 12 bases for J; bases not matched to a gene: 10. From germline, CDR1 is KGHDR and CDR2 SFDVKD. The CDR3 runs 15 residues. The CDR3 loop is CATSDLTGEGFGQFF. The CDR3 nucleotides are TGTGCCACCAGTGATTTGACGGGGGAGGGGTTTGGGCAGTTCTTC.

V usage is TRBV12-3 or TRBV12-4 and J usage is TRBJ2-3, with D tentatively TRBD1 (6 bases). The CDR3 has 16 residues. Trimming cost V 8 bases and J 2 bases, with 20 bases left between them. This CDR3 is CASWGRLPRNTDTQYF. CDR3 coding DNA: TGTGCCAGCTGGGGGCGACTCCCTCGAAACACAGATACGCAGTATTTT.

In this sample, this clonotype turned up a few times. This chain joins TRBV28 and TRBJ2-3, with D perhaps TRBD2 (6 bases). Trimming cost V 1 base and J 2 bases, with 10 bases left between them. CDR1 is MDHEN, CDR2 SYDVKM, per germline. The CDR3 spans 15 residues. The CDR3 sequence: CASSLFRGSTDTQYF. The CDR3 DNA follows: TGTGCCAGCAGTTTATTCCGGGGGTCCACAGATACGCAGTATTTT.

The chain recombines TRBV30 with TRBJ2-2; 7 bases are shared with TRBD1. This CDR3 is 13 amino acids long. Germline loops: CDR1 GTSNPN, CDR2 SVGIG (reference sequence). V gave up 4 bases and J gave up 4 bases; unmatched junction bases: 3. The CDR3 coding sequence is TGTGCCTGGAACTCAGGGGGCACCGGGGAGCTGTTTTTT. Its translation is CAWNSGGTGELFF.

By frequency in the sample, this clonotype is medium-sized. The rearrangement joins TRBV20-1 to TRBJ2-1; D possibly corresponds to TRBD1 (5 bases). The CDR3 loop spans 13 amino acids. Germline CDR1 reads DFQATT; CDR2 reads SNEGSKA (reference sequence). The CDR3: CSVEIGHANEQFF. The CDR3 nucleotides read TGCAGCGTCGAAATCGGACATGCAAATGAGCAGTTCTTC.

Only a few counts were recorded for this clonotype. This rearrangement joins TRBV10-2 to TRBJ2-2; D may be TRBD1 (6 bases). From germline, CDR1 is WSHSY and CDR2 SAAADI. V lost 7 bases and J 3 bases, leaving 15 bases between the germline ends. CDR3 length: 15 residues. The CDR3 DNA is TGCGCCAGCAAAACAACAGGGCGGGACACCGGGGAGCTGTTTTTT. This gives the protein CASKTTGRDTGELFF.